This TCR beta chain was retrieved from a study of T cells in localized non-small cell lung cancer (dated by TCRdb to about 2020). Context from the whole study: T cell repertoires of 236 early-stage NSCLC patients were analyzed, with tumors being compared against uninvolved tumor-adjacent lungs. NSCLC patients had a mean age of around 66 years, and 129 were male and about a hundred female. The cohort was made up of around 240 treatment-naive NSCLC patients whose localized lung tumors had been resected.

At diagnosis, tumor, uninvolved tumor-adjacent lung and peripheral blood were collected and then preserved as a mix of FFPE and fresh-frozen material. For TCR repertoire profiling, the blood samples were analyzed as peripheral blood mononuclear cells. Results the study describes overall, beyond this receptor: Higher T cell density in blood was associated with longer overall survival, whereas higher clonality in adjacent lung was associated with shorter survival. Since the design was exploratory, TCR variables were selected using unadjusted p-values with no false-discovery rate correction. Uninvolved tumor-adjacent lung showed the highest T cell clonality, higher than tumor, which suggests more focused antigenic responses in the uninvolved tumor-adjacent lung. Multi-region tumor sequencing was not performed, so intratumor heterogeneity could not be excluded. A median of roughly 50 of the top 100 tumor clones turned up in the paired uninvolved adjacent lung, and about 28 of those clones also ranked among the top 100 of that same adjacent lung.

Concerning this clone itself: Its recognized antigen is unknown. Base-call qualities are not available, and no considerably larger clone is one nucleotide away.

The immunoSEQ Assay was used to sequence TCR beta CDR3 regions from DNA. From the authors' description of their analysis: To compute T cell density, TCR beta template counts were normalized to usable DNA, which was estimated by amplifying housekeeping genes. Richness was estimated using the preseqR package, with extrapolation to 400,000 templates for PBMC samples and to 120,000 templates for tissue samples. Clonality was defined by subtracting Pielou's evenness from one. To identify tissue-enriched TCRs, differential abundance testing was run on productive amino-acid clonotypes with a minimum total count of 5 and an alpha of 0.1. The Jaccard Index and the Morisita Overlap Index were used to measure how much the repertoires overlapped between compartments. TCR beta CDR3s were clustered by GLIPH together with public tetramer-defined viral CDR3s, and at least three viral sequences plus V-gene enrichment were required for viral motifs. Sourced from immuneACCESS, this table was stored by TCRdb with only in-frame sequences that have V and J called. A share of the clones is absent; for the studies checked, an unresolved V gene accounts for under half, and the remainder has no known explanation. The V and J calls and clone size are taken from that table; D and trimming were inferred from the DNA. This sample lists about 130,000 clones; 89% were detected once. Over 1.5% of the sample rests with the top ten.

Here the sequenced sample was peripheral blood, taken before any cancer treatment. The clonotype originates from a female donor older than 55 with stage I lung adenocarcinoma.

The sequenced DNA is TGTGCCAGCACCCGTGGGAGTGTCGTGGGGCTTTCCTACAATGAGCAGTTCTTC. Its coded protein is CASTRGSVVGLSYNEQFF. This chain joins TRBV5-8 to TRBJ2-1; the D gene could be either TRBD1 or TRBD2, each agreeing at 5 bases. In the germline V gene, CDR1 corresponds to SGHTS and CDR2 to YDEGEE. Counted from cysteine to phenylalanine, this CDR3 has 18 amino acids. The read is trimmed to its CDR3 DNA, 54 bases read in frame from base 1. V lost 6 bases and J lost 1 base; the stretch between them is 23 bases long.